Below, 11 T cell receptor beta chains from the same sample are listed, as sequenced in a study of blood T cells in healthy people across ages (dated by TCRdb to about 2015). Libraries were constructed by 5' RACE. Instrument used: Illumina HiSeq 2500. The second PCR ran for roughly 7 to 12 cycles and used a J-beta primer mix along with a sample-barcoded 5' primer. TCRdb reworked the public reads: Q25 trimming with fastp, MiXCR clone assembly, productive beta chains retained. Each CDR3 protein gets just one entry, which takes the most common genes and DNA from the rows behind it. This sample is represented by just under 900,000 distinct CDR3 sequences; 29% of them were singletons. The top ten clonotypes cover 15% to 20% of the sample. The sample consisted of blood. These receptors all come from a woman older than 75 in good health.

This clonotype was counted a few times. The chain recombines TRBV7-9 with TRBJ2-2; D call uncertain. There are 14 residues in the CDR3. Trimming took off 1 base at V and 4 bases at J, with 7 bases between the two ends. Per germline, CDR1 SEHNR and CDR2 FQNEAQ (reference sequence). CDR3 protein: CASSLGRSTGELFF. The CDR3 coding sequence is TGTGCCAGCAGCTTAGGCAGATCCACCGGGGAGCTGTTTTTT.

Only a few counts were recorded for this clonotype. The genes are TRBV18 and TRBJ2-2; D gene uncertain. The CDR3 totals 15 residues. Trimming shortened V by 1 base and J by 4 bases, and 10 bases separated the two germline ends. From germline, CDR1 is KGHSH and CDR2 LQKENI. CDR3 residues: CASSPQGRSTGELFF. CDR3 in DNA: TGTGCCAGCTCACCACAGGGTCGGTCCACCGGGGAGCTGTTTTTT.

This chain joins TRBV20-1 and TRBJ1-6, with D tentatively TRBD1 (5 bases). This CDR3 has 13 residues. V lost 3 bases to trimming and J lost 9 bases, with 12 bases between them. Germline-derived CDR1 and CDR2 are DFQATT and SNEGSKA (reference sequence). Here the CDR3 reads CSARGRGISPLHF. The CDR3 DNA sequence: TGCAGTGCTAGGGGACGTGGAATTTCACCCCTCCACTTT.

This clonotype appeared a single time. V usage is TRBV2 and J usage is TRBJ1-1, with unresolved D. This CDR3 spans 13 amino acids. V dropped 8 bases and J dropped 0 bases, with 10 bases sitting between them. Germline lookup yields CDR1 SNHLY and CDR2 FYNNEI. CDR3 amino acids: CASEEHLNTEAFF. CDR3 in DNA: TGTGCCAGCGAGGAACACTTGAACACTGAAGCTTTCTTT.

V and J are TRBV25-1 and TRBJ1-3; tentative D call: TRBD1 (6 bases). There are 17 residues in the CDR3. The germline V gene has CDR1 MGHDK and CDR2 SYGVNS. The ends were cut back, 1 base at V and 0 bases at J, with 13 bases in the middle. The CDR3 region is CASSESTRQASGNTIYF. The CDR3 DNA sequence: TGTGCCAGCAGTGAATCCACTCGACAGGCCTCTGGAAACACCATATATTTT.

This clonotype was recorded many times. V gene TRBV7-9 combines with J gene TRBJ2-1, with D hard to call. Germline CDR1 reads SEHNR; CDR2 reads FQNEAQ (reference sequence). The CDR3 has 11 residues. The V gene lost 2 bases and the J gene lost 8 bases, with 4 bases spanning the gap. The DNA for the CDR3 is TGTGCCAGCAGCTTAAAAGATGAGCAGTTCTTC. It specifies CASSLKDEQFF.

In this sample, this clonotype turned up many times. J is TRBJ1-2 and V is TRBV7-2; a weak D match, TRBD1 (6 bases). This CDR3 contains 15 residues. CDR1 is SGHTA, CDR2 FQGNSA, per germline. Trimming pared 5 bases from V and 8 bases from J, leaving 21 bases between. The CDR3 nucleotides are TGTGCCAGCAGCCCTCCCAGACAGGCATGGAGGGGCTACACCTTC. It specifies CASSPPRQAWRGYTF. Variable domain in full (rest from reference TRBV7-2 and TRBJ1-2): GAGVSQSPSNKVTEKGKDVELRCDPISGHTALYWYRQSLGQGLEFLIYFQGNSAPDKSGLPSDRFSAERTGGSVSTLTIQRTQQEDSAVYLCASSPPRQAWRGYTFGSGTRLTVV.

The chain recombines TRBV20-1 with TRBJ1-5; D not resolved. The CDR3 is 11 residues long. Trimming removed 5 bases at V and 6 bases at J, with 8 bases between. The V gene's germline CDR1 is DFQATT and CDR2 SNEGSKA (reference sequence). The CDR3 coding sequence is TGCAGTGCTTCCCAAGGTCAGCCCCAGCATTTT. This gives the protein CSASQGQPQHF.

This clonotype was seen repeatedly, ten times or more. The chain is built from TRBV12-3 or TRBV12-4 and TRBJ2-3, with TRBD2 matching 7 bases. The CDR3 sequence is 15 residues long. V lost 3 bases and J lost 6; bases outside the gene matches: 9. The CDR3 DNA reads TGTGCCAGCAGTTTCCGAGGACTAGTATCTGATACGCAGTATTTT. Protein sequence: CASSFRGLVSDTQYF.

This clonotype was detected ten times or more. The chain couples TRBV4-2 to TRBJ2-7, with 7 bases that match TRBD2. The trim removed 11 bases at V and 2 bases at J, leaving 3 bases unmatched. The CDR3 is made up of 11 amino acids. Germline CDR1 and CDR2: LGHNA and YNFKEQ. The CDR3 loop is CAAGDTYEQYF. The CDR3 coding sequence is TGTGCCGCGGGGGATACCTACGAGCAGTACTTC.

This clonotype occurred many times. The chain is built from TRBV20-1 and TRBJ2-5; D is possibly TRBD2 (6 bases). The V and J ends lost 6 bases and 2 bases respectively, with 19 bases between them. In germline, CDR1 is DFQATT, CDR2 SNEGSKA (reference sequence). The CDR3 is made up of 15 amino acids. As DNA, the CDR3 is TGCAGTGCCAGGTCTTTCCGGGGGTTGCAAGAGACCCAGTACTTC. Translated: CSARSFRGLQETQYF.